The 12 T cell receptor beta chains below all came from one sample that was sequenced in a study of beta chain features in type 1 diabetes. The isolated RNA, all of it, was reverse transcribed, so expressed TCRB transcripts were what got sequenced. The data were produced by immunoSEQ multiplex PCR, yet TCRdb's version contains in-frame clones alone and is incomplete. The table has a few hundred thousand clones, about 11% seen once. For these receptors, no antigen is known. Study-level results: Researchers report that Type 1 diabetes patients had moderately but significantly shorter TCRB CDR3s across all four CD4+ subsets.

Sequencing used naive CD4+ T cells from blood. The receptors derive from a young man with type 1 diabetes.

This clone showed up just a few times. The CDR3 DNA reads TGTGCCAGTAGAGACCCGGACAGGCGTGGCTACACCTTC. Its translation is CASRDPDRRGYTF. The chain links TRBV19 to TRBJ1-2, with TRBD1 identical over 7 bases. Unmatched junction bases numbered 8, after V lost 6 bases and J lost 7 bases. The CDR3 runs 13 residues. The germline gives CDR1 LNHDA, CDR2 SQIVND (reference sequence).

Only a few counts were recorded for this clone. The rearrangement joins TRBV19 to TRBJ2-7; maybe TRBD1 (6 bases). This CDR3 comprises 13 residues. Germline V gene lookup returns CDR1 LNHDA and CDR2 SQIVND (reference sequence). The V gene lost 2 bases and the J gene lost 3 bases, with 8 bases spanning the gap. The CDR3 bases are TGTGCCAGTAGTATATCAGGGGACTACGAGCAGTACTTC. Its protein is CASSISGDYEQYF.

There are a few counts of this clone. This CDR3 is CASSQQGEKLFF. The CDR3 coding sequence is TGTGCCAGCAGCCAACAGGGTGAAAAACTGTTTTTT. The chain has TRBV14 and TRBJ1-4; tentative D call: TRBD1 (5 bases). Germline lookup yields CDR1 SGHDN and CDR2 FVKESK. The germline V and J ends were trimmed by 2 bases and 7 bases, with 5 bases remaining between them. The CDR3 is made up of 12 amino acids.

The chain couples TRBV7-9 to TRBJ1-4; D may be TRBD1 (5 bases). V shed 6 bases and J shed 5 bases, with 22 bases lying between them. From germline, CDR1 is SEHNR and CDR2 FQNEAQ (reference sequence). The CDR3 sequence is 17 residues long. The CDR3 spells CASRHGGSTVLNEKLFF. CDR3 DNA sequence: TGTGCCAGCAGACACGGGGGGTCGACCGTGTTAAATGAAAAACTGTTTTTT.

This clone was counted a few times. The chain links TRBV4-2 to TRBJ2-7, with 8 bases lining up with TRBD1. The V and J ends lost 4 bases and 3 bases, in that order; junction bases with no gene match: 11. From germline, CDR1 is LGHNA and CDR2 YNFKEQ. CDR3 length: 16 residues. CDR3 bases: TGTGCCAGCAGCCGTGACAGGGGCAGGGGCTTCTACGAGCAGTACTTC. Translated, it gives CASSRDRGRGFYEQYF.

This clone was counted between two and nine times. V is TRBV29-1 and J is TRBJ2-5; D is undetermined. The closer fit of TRBJ2-7 to the DNA end suggests the J call may be wrong. This CDR3 has 12 amino acids. Germline CDR1 is SQVTM and CDR2 is ANQGSEA. The CDR3 protein is CSVEVNSYEQYF. The CDR3 bases are TGCAGCGTTGAGGTCAACTCCTACGAGCAGTACTTC.

The V and J genes are TRBV5-1 and TRBJ2-2; 7 bases map to TRBD2. V lost 2 bases and J lost 3; bases outside the gene matches: 10. The CDR3 has 17 residues. The germline V gene has CDR1 SGHRS and CDR2 YFSETQ. The CDR3 protein is CASSFAGTTKHTGELFF. The DNA of the CDR3 is TGCGCCAGCAGCTTCGCCGGGACTACGAAACACACCGGGGAGCTGTTTTTT.

The table lists this clone with a few counts. The CDR3 sequence: CASSERQGAGEKLFF. The DNA for the CDR3 is TGTGCCAGCAGTGAAAGGCAGGGGGCGGGGGAAAAACTGTTTTTT. The rearrangement joins TRBV2 to TRBJ1-4; TRBD1 matches at 8 bases. The CDR3 length is 15 residues. Germline CDR1 reads SNHLY; CDR2 reads FYNNEI. Unmatched junction bases numbered 7, after V lost 2 bases and J lost 8 bases.

This clone was seen only a few times. Distinct nucleotide sequences in the sample also encode this CDR3. The chain employs TRBV28 and TRBJ2-2; D is unclear. The CDR3 contains 11 residues. The V and J ends lost 6 bases and 4 bases respectively, with 3 bases between them. CDR1 and CDR2 (germline): MDHEN, SYDVKM. In nucleotides, the CDR3 is TGTGCCAGCAGCCTCACCGGGGAGCTGTTTTTT. Its protein is CASSLTGELFF.

The chain has TRBV30 and TRBJ2-7; TRBD1 agrees at 10 bases. Trimming at V came to 2 bases and at J to 3 bases, leaving 10 bases not matched to a gene. The germline V gene encodes CDR1 GTSNPN and CDR2 SVGIG (reference sequence). The CDR3 runs 16 residues. The CDR3: CAWSPELWTGGYEQYF. CDR3 nucleotide sequence: TGTGCCTGGAGTCCCGAGCTCTGGACAGGGGGCTACGAGCAGTACTTC.

The chain carries TRBV19 and TRBJ1-1; D is ambiguous. Trimming removed 5 bases at V and 5 bases at J, with 9 bases between. The CDR3 loop spans 12 amino acids. Germline lookup yields CDR1 LNHDA and CDR2 SQIVND (reference sequence). CDR3 sequence: CASSPSGTEAFF. For the CDR3, the DNA is TGTGCCAGTAGTCCCAGTGGTACTGAAGCTTTCTTT.

This chain uses TRBV7-6 with TRBJ2-7; possible D gene TRBD2, 6 bases. The CDR3 covers 16 residues. CDR1 is SGHVS, CDR2 FNYEAQ, per germline. V was pared by 1 base and J by 0 bases, with 13 bases between. The CDR3 sequence is CASSLVEGGNSYEQYF. DNA for the CDR3: TGTGCCAGCAGCTTAGTGGAGGGTGGGAACTCCTACGAGCAGTACTTC.